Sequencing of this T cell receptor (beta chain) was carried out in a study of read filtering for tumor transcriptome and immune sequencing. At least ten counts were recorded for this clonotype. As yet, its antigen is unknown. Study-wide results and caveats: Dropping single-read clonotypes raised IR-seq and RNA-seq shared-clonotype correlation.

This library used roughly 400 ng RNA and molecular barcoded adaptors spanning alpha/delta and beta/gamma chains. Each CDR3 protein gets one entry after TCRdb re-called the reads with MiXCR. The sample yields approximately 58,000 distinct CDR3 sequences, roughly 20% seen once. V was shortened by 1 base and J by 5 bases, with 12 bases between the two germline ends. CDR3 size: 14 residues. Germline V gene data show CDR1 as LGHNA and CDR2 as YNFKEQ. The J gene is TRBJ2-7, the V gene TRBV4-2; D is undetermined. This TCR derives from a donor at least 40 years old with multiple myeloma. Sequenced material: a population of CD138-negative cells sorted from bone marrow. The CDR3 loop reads CASSQGGSVNEQYF. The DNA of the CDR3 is TGTGCCAGCAGCCAAGGCGGCAGTGTAAACGAGCAGTACTTC.